This entry describes one T cell receptor (beta chain). Its antigen is unknown. By way of CD45RO/CCR7/CD25/CD127/CD95/CD27, the CD4+ regulatory, stem cell-like memory, central memory and naive cells were sorted. The data originate from a study of beta chain features in type 1 diabetes. Turning to the study itself: The patients were much like the healthy donors in age, gender and cell yields. General study results and limits: Significant though moderate, a shortening of TCRB CDR3s appeared in all four CD4+ subsets of Type 1 diabetes patients. Compared to healthy donors, patients appeared to have naive, central memory and Treg TCRB repertoires that were more alike.

The CDR3 is 15 amino acids. CDR1 PRHDT and CDR2 FYEKMQ come from the germline V gene (reference sequence). Trimming took off 5 bases at V and 1 base at J, with 14 bases between the two ends. The study reverse transcribed the entire isolated RNA, so it sequenced expressed TCRB transcripts. Data came from immunoSEQ multiplex PCR; TCRdb stores just in-frame clones and leaves some out. The sample lists some 240,000 clones, roughly 10% occurring once. The source material was central memory CD4+ T cells from blood. This TCR derives from a man between 18 and 35 years old in good health. V is TRBV13 and J is TRBJ2-5; tentative D call: TRBD1 (6 bases). CDR3 amino acids: CASSHYGQTQETQYF. CDR3 in DNA: TGTGCCAGCAGCCATTATGGACAGACCCAAGAGACCCAGTACTTC.